Detailed here is one TCR beta chain. The V gene's germline CDR1 is SGHKS and CDR2 YYEKEE (reference sequence). V lost 1 base, J lost 2 bases, and 15 bases lay in between. The length of the CDR3 is 16 residues. This record comes from a study of blood T cell repertoires in COVID-19. Assay: immunoSEQ multiplex PCR; the TCRdb copy retains only in-frame clones and omits some. The sample records 390,000 or so clones, just over 85% being singletons. Source material: peripheral blood. The rearrangement joins TRBV5-5 to TRBJ1-1; D remains ambiguous. This sequence originates from a woman in her thirties with active or convalescent COVID-19. CDR3 in amino acids: CASSLLAAGINTEAFF. CDR3 DNA: TGTGCCAGCAGCTTGCTTGCGGCCGGGATTAACACTGAAGCTTTCTTT.